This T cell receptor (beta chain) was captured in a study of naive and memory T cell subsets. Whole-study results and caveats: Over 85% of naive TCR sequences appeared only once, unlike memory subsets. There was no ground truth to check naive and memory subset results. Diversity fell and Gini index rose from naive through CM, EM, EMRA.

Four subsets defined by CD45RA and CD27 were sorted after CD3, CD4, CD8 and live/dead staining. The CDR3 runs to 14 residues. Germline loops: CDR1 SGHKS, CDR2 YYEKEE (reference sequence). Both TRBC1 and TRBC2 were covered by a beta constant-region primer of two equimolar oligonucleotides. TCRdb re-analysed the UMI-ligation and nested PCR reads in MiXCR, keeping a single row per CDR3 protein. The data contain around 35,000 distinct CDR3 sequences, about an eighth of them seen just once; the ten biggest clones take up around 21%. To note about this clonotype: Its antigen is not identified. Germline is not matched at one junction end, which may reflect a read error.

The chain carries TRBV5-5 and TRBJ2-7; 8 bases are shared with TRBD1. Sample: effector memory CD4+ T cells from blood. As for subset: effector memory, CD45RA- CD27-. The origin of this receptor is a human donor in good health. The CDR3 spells CASSSTPDRVELFF. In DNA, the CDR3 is TGTGCCAGCAGCTCAACCCCGGACAGGGTAGAACTCTTTTTC.